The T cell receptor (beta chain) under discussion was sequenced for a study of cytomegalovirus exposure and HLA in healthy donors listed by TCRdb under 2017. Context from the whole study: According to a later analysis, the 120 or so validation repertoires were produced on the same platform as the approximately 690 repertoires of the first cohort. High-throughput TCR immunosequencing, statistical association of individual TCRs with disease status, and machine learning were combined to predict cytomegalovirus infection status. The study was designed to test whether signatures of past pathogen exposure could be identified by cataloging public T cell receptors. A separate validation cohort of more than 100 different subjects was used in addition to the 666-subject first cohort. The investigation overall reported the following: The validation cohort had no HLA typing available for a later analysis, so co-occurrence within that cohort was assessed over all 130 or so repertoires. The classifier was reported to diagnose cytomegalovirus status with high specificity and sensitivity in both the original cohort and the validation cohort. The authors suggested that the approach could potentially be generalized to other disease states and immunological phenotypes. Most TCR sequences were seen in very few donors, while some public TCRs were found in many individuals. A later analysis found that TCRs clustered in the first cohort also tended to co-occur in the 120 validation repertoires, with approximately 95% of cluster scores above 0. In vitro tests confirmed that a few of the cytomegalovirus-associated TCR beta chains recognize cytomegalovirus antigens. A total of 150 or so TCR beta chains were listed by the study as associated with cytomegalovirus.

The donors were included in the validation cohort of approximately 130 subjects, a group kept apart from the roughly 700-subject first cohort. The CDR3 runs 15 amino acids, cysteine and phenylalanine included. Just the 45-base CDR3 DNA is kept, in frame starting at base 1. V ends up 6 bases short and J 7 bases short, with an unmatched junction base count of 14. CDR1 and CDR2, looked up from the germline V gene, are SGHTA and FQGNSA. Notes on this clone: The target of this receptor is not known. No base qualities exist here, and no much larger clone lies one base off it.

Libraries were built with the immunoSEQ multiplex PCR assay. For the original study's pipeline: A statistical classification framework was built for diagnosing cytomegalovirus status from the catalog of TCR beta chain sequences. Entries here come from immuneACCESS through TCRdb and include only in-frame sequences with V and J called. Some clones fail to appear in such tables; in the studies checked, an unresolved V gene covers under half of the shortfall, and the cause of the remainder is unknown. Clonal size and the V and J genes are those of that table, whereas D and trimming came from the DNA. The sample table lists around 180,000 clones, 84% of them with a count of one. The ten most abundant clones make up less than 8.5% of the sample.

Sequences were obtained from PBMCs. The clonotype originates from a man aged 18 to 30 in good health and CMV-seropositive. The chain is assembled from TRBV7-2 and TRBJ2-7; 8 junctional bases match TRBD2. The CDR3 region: CASSPLSGSVWEQYF. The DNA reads TGTGCCAGCAGTCCTTTGAGCGGGAGTGTGTGGGAGCAGTACTTC.